The source of this T cell receptor (beta chain) is a study of T cells after yellow fever vaccination. Study-wide results and limits: Clonotypes found in both CD4 and CD8 compartments made up a small share. Clones from primary vaccination mostly reappeared after the booster (roughly 97% CD4, just over 85% CD8).

TCRdb used MiXCR to reprocess the 5' RACE reads, holding one entry per CDR3 protein. The table lists about 260,000 distinct CDR3 sequences, approximately 13% of them singletons, with 0.4% to 0.55% in the top ten. CDR1 is SGHRS and CDR2 is YFSETQ in the germline V gene. The CDR3 is made up of 15 amino acids. Regarding this clonotype: Its antigen remains unidentified. Compared with germline, one end of the junction differs, possibly owing to a read error.

The sequences come from CD4+ T cells sorted from PBMCs, collected 45 days after the yellow fever booster vaccination. The chain has TRBV5-1 and TRBJ1-5; D is unclear. This TCR was recovered from a man aged 25-40 years who received the YFV17D yellow fever vaccine. The CDR3 sequence: CASSLDSHSNQPQHF. CDR3 nucleotides: TGCGCCAGCAGCTTGGACAGCCATAGCAATCAGCCCCAGCATTTC.